The clone carrying this TCR beta chain was picked up one time. The data originate from a study of blood T cell repertoires in COVID-19. Across the study: Samples of COVID-19 (acute and convalescent) were obtained from the United States, Italy and Spain. PBMCs, B-cell-depleted T cells, or T cells were the source of the cDNA or gDNA that made up the material.

As processed by the authors: The authors estimated nucleated cell counts from reference gene primer amplification. Here immunoSEQ multiplex PCR was the method, and the copy in TCRdb shows in-frame clones only, minus some. The V and J calls and clone size were taken over from that table, and D and trimming were inferred from the DNA. The table has 300,000 or so clones, 70% to 90% seen once. Sequenced material: peripheral blood. The sequence was collected from a woman between 45 and 60 years old with active or convalescent COVID-19.

The chain's CDR3 is CASSRRTGSNQPQHF. The CDR3 DNA sequence: TGTGCCAGCAGTCGACGGACAGGAAGCAATCAGCCCCAGCATTTT. V is TRBV28 and J is TRBJ1-5; 7 bases map to TRBD1. V was clipped by 5 bases and J by 1 base; unmatched bases: 5. The germline CDR1 and CDR2 sequences are MDHEN and SYDVKM. The CDR3 is 15 residues long.